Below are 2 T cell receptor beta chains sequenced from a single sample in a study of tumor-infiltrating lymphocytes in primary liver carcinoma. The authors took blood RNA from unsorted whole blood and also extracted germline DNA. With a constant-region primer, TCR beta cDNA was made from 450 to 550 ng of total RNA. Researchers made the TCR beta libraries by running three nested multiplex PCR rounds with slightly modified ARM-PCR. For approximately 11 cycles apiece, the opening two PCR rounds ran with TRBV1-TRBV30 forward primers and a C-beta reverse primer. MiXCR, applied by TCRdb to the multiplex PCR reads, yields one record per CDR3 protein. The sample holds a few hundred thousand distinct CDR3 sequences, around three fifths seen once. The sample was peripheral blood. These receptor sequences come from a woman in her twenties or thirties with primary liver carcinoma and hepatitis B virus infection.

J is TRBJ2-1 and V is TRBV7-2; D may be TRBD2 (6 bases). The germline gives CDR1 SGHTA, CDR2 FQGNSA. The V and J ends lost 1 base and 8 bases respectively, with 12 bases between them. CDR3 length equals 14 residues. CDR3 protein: CASSLDGSRDEQFF. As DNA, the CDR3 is TGTGCCAGCAGCTTAGACGGGAGTCGGGATGAGCAGTTCTTC. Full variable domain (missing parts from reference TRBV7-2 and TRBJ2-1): GAGVSQSPSNKVTEKGKDVELRCDPISGHTALYWYRQSLGQGLEFLIYFQGNSAPDKSGLPSDRFSAERTGGSVSTLTIQRTQQEDSAVYLCASSLDGSRDEQFFGPGTRLTVL.

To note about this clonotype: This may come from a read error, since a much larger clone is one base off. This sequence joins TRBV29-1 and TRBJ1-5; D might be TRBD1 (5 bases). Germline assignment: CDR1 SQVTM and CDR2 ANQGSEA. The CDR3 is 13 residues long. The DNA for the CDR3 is TGCAACGCCACATCCCAGGGAGGGCAGCCCCAGCATTTT. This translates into CNATSQGGQPQHF.